What follows describes a single TCR beta chain. TCRdb's copy holds only in-frame clones and misses some; the assay was immunoSEQ multiplex PCR. The sample gives 150,000 or so clones, 80% of which show up once; less than 8.5% is in the top ten. The sample belongs to a study of cytotoxic CD8 clonotypes in ibrutinib-treated CLL. The CDR3 consists of 14 residues. This sequence joins TRBV21-1 and TRBJ2-7; TRBD2 is the table's D call and was not checked against the DNA. TRBV21-1 has pseudogene status. The clonotype comes from a human donor with chronic lymphocytic leukemia. This material consisted of PBMCs, taken after 36 months of ibrutinib treatment. The CDR3 nucleotides read TGTGCCAGCAGCAAAGTAGAGGTCTCCTACGAGCAGTACTTC. Translating gives CASSKVEVSYEQYF.